The clone carrying this TCR beta chain was observed at least ten times. The antigen remains unidentified. The donor population consisted of healthy HIV-negative adults with no recent acute infections or vaccinations. Genomic DNA from each subset was divided evenly over several immunoSEQ plates. Some clones are missing from TCRdb's copy, which holds only in-frame ones; the method was immunoSEQ multiplex PCR. This table has nearly 750,000 clones, 55% to 80% appearing once. The data derive from a study of shared clonotypes between healthy human individuals. Points from the study as a whole: Among the subsets, naive ones generally showed larger estimated richness than memory ones.

CDR3 length: 12 amino acids. V was trimmed by 8 bases and J by 3 bases, leaving 11 bases between them. Germline assignment: CDR1 SNHLY and CDR2 FYNNEI. This clonotype originated in a woman aged 25-40 years in good health. Sequenced input: memory CD4+ T cells sorted from blood. Indicated subset: CD45RA-negative fraction. The chain combines TRBV2 with TRBJ2-7; tentatively, D is TRBD1 (6 bases). This CDR3 reads CASGGQFYEQYF. In DNA form, the CDR3 reads TGTGCCAGCGGAGGACAGTTCTACGAGCAGTACTTC.